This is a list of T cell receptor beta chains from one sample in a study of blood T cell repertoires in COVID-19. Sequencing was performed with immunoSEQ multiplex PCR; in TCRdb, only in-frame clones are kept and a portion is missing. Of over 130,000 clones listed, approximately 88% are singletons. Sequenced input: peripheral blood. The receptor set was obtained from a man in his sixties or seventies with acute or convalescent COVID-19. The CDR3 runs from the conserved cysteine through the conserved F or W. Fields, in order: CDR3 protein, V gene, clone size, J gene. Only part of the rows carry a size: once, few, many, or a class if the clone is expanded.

cdr3_aa: CASRRTGENYQPQHF; v_call: TRBV6-5; clone_size: -; j_call: TRBJ1-5
cdr3_aa: CATEGRADGSDTQYF; v_call: TRBV15; clone_size: -; j_call: TRBJ2-3
cdr3_aa: CASREQWNTEAFF; v_call: TRBV2; clone_size: few; j_call: TRBJ1-1
cdr3_aa: CASTVSQFYNEQFF; v_call: TRBV5-1; clone_size: -; j_call: TRBJ2-1
cdr3_aa: CASSVDPVGNTIYF; v_call: TRBV9; clone_size: -; j_call: TRBJ1-3
cdr3_aa: CASSQDYSSNTEAFF; v_call: TRBV3-1/TRBV3-2; clone_size: -; j_call: TRBJ1-1
cdr3_aa: CASSSGGDYEQYF; v_call: TRBV28; clone_size: -; j_call: TRBJ2-7
cdr3_aa: CASSLGLDRNEQYF; v_call: TRBV28; clone_size: -; j_call: TRBJ2-7
cdr3_aa: CASSRDRGSYSNQPQHF; v_call: TRBV5-6; clone_size: -; j_call: TRBJ1-5
cdr3_aa: CASSQGRRGTEAFF; v_call: TRBV3-1/TRBV3-2; clone_size: -; j_call: TRBJ1-1
cdr3_aa: CSGQRPNTNTEAFF; v_call: TRBV29-1; clone_size: -; j_call: TRBJ1-1
cdr3_aa: CASSLGPAAGDLRGTGELFF; v_call: TRBV13; clone_size: -; j_call: TRBJ2-2
cdr3_aa: CAWSVLRQGVYTIYF; v_call: TRBV30; clone_size: few; j_call: TRBJ1-3
cdr3_aa: CATAGGRSYEQYF; v_call: TRBV10-2; clone_size: -; j_call: TRBJ2-7
cdr3_aa: CAISQGTTSYNEQFF; v_call: TRBV10-3; clone_size: -; j_call: TRBJ2-1
cdr3_aa: CSAPGGYGYTF; v_call: TRBV20-1; clone_size: -; j_call: TRBJ1-2
cdr3_aa: CASSTLAEGGTDTQYF; v_call: TRBV19; clone_size: -; j_call: TRBJ2-3
cdr3_aa: CASSYRQNYGYTF; v_call: TRBV28; clone_size: -; j_call: TRBJ1-2
cdr3_aa: CASSVGNSGSQETQYF; v_call: TRBV9; clone_size: -; j_call: TRBJ2-5
cdr3_aa: CASSPLVQETQYF; v_call: TRBV11-1; clone_size: -; j_call: TRBJ2-5
cdr3_aa: CASSYYGGENTEAFF; v_call: TRBV6-5; clone_size: -; j_call: TRBJ1-1
cdr3_aa: CASSIGQGGETQYF; v_call: TRBV5-1; clone_size: -; j_call: TRBJ2-5
cdr3_aa: CASGRAGGFYNEQFF; v_call: TRBV6-5; clone_size: -; j_call: TRBJ2-1
cdr3_aa: CASSENRVAGSTDTQYF; v_call: TRBV2; clone_size: once; j_call: TRBJ2-3
cdr3_aa: CATSRGANSPLHF; v_call: TRBV15; clone_size: -; j_call: TRBJ1-6
cdr3_aa: CSVVSFQQRNTEAFF; v_call: TRBV29-1; clone_size: once; j_call: TRBJ1-1
cdr3_aa: CASSPRDSRNSPLHF; v_call: TRBV18; clone_size: -; j_call: TRBJ1-6
cdr3_aa: CASLSGSGTDTQYF; v_call: TRBV18; clone_size: -; j_call: TRBJ2-3